These T cell receptor beta chains were read from a single sample in a study of blood T cell repertoires in COVID-19. Sequencing used immunoSEQ multiplex PCR; TCRdb keeps in-frame clones, though not all of them. The sample comprises about 270,000 clones, 80% to 90% of which are singletons, and 2.4% rests with the top ten. Sequencing was performed on PBMCs or T cells enriched from blood (not recorded which). All receptors come from a woman aged 18-29 years who had recovered from COVID-19. The CDR3 runs from the conserved cysteine through the conserved F or W. The order of the fields is D gene, J gene, V gene, CDR3 DNA, CDR3 protein. The D gene is left open where the match is weak.

NA | TRBJ2-2 | TRBV6-5 | TGTGCCAGCAGGTTACAGGGGAACACCGGGGAGCTGTTTTTT | CASRLQGNTGELFF
NA | TRBJ1-6 | TRBV27 | TGTGCCAGCAGGAGGGGGACTTCACCCCTCCACTTT | CASRRGTSPLHF
TRBD1 | TRBJ2-4 | TRBV12-3/TRBV12-4 | TGTGCCAGCAGTTTAGACAGGGGTGGCATTCAGTACTTC | CASSLDRGGIQYF
NA | TRBJ1-2 | TRBV7-2 | TGTGCCAGCAGCTTAATGGGCAATGGCTACACCTTC | CASSLMGNGYTF
NA | TRBJ2-2 | TRBV7-3 | TGTGCCAGCAGCTTACTACAGGGTGTCGGGGAGCTGTTTTTT | CASSLLQGVGELFF
TRBD2 | TRBJ2-1 | TRBV2 | TGTGCCAGCAGTGAAGAGGGAGGGGCCTCCTACAATGAGCAGTTCTTC | CASSEEGGASYNEQFF
NA | TRBJ2-1 | TRBV27 | TGTGCCAGCAGTTTGGGGGGCAATGAGCAGTTCTTC | CASSLGGNEQFF
NA | TRBJ1-4 | TRBV6-4 | TGTGCCAGCAGTGCCGACAGTGCAACTAATGAAAAACTGTTTTTT | CASSADSATNEKLFF
NA | TRBJ1-4 | TRBV7-8 | TGTGCCAGCAGCCCCCCCGGGGTACGGGAACTGTTTTTT | CASSPPGVRELFF
NA | TRBJ1-2 | TRBV5-4 | TGTGCCAGCAGGGTCAGGGGATCAAACTATGGCTACACCTTC | CASRVRGSNYGYTF
TRBD1 | TRBJ1-5 | TRBV27 | TGTGCCAGCAGTTTATCTGAGGGGGCCAGCAATCAGCCCCAGCATTTT | CASSLSEGASNQPQHF
TRBD1 | TRBJ1-1 | TRBV28 | TGTGCCAGCAGTGGACAGGCGTACACTGAAGCTTTCTTT | CASSGQAYTEAFF
TRBD1 | TRBJ2-5 | TRBV27 | TGTGCCAGCAGTTTAGGGAGACCGGGACAGAAAGAGACCCAGTACTTC | CASSLGRPGQKETQYF
NA | TRBJ1-1 | TRBV12-3/TRBV12-4 | TGTGCCAGCACCCCGGGGGGGCACGCTGAAGCTTTCTTT | CASTPGGHAEAFF
NA | TRBJ1-1 | TRBV5-1 | TGCGCCAGCAGGGACGGACAGATGAACACTGAAGCTTTCTTT | CASRDGQMNTEAFF
TRBD1 | TRBJ2-1 | TRBV5-1 | TGCGCCAGCAGGTCCACAGGGGGCGGGAATGAGCAGTTCTTC | CASRSTGGGNEQFF
TRBD1 | TRBJ2-1 | TRBV18 | TGTGCCAGCTCACCAGAGGCCGGACAGGGCACTGAGCAGTTCTTC | CASSPEAGQGTEQFF
TRBD1 | TRBJ1-2 | TRBV18 | TGTGCCAGCTCACCACAGGGGGCCTATGGCTACACCTTC | CASSPQGAYGYTF
NA | TRBJ1-2 | TRBV7-2 | TGTGCCAGCAGCTCGCGTCGCCTCGATGGCTACACCTTC | CASSSRRLDGYTF